This TCR beta chain was retrieved from a study of shared clonotypes between healthy human individuals. Study results and limitations: Genetic and exposure-history diversity was limited by the small donor number. Sampling involved blood alone; tissue repertoires likely differ.

This clone was recorded a few times. Its antigen is as yet unknown. Sorted subsets were amplified in replicate PCRs using 200 ng DNA, 32,000 or so T cell genomes. Authors' analysis steps: ImmunoSEQ junction-only sequences lacked quality scores, so their filtering differed. Using immunoSEQ multiplex PCR, the repertoire was profiled, and TCRdb retains in-frame clones only, with some absent. The V and J calls and clone size are taken from that table; D and trimming were inferred from the DNA. The sample lists around 980,000 clones, approximately 78% occurring once. V gave up 0 bases and J gave up 5 bases, with 6 bases separating them. This CDR3 spans 12 amino acids. CDR1 and CDR2 from the germline V gene are SGHRS and YFSETQ.

The sequence came from a young man in good health. Some clones in this sample may be carry-over from other donors' samples. Specimen: memory CD4+ T cells from PBMCs. Subset noted: CD45RA-negative fraction. The chain recombines TRBV5-1 with TRBJ2-7; D is uncertain. The CDR3 DNA reads as TGCGCCAGCAGCTTGGGTGGGGACGAGCAGTACTTC. Translated, it gives CASSLGGDEQYF. The whole variable domain, filled in from reference TRBV5-1 and TRBJ2-7, reads KAGVTQTPRYLIKTRGQQVTLSCSPISGHRSVSWYQQTPGQGLQFLFEYFSETQRNKGNFPGRFSGRQFSNSRSEMNVSTLELGDSALYLCASSLGGDEQYFGPGTRLTVT.